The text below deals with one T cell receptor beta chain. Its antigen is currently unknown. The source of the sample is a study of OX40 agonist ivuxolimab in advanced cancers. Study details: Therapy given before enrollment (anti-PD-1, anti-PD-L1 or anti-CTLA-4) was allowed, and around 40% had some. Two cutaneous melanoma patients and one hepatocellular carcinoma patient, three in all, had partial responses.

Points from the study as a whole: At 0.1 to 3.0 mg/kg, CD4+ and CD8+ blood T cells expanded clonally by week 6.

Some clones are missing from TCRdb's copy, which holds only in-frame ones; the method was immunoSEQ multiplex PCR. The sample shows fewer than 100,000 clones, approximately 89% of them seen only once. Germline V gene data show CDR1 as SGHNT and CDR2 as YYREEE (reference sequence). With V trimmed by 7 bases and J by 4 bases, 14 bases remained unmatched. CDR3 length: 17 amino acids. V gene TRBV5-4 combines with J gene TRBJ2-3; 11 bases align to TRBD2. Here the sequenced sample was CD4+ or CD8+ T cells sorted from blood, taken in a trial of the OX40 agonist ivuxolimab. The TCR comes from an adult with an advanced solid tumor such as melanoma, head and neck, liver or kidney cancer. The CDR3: CASRLAGGPKVPDTQYF. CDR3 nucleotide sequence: TGTGCCAGCCGTTTAGCGGGGGGGCCGAAAGTTCCAGATACGCAGTATTTT. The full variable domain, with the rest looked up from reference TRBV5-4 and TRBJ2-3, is ETGVTQSPTHLIKTRGQQVTLRCSSQSGHNTVSWYQQALGQGPQFIFQYYREEENGRGNFPPRFSGLQFPNYSSELNVNALELDDSALYLCASRLAGGPKVPDTQYFGPGTRLTVL.